This T cell receptor beta chain was found in a study of T cell responses to AZD1222 COVID-19 vaccine. Concerning this clone: What it recognizes is unknown.

Study-wide findings and caveats: There were vaccine-associated CD4 TCRs across spike, dominant at 160-218 and 743-854. The sample set comprised mostly white British donors with more females, and clonal diversity was possibly underestimated. Reportedly, nearly half the spike-specific TCRs target unmutated variant regions. At baseline, just five or six AZD1222 recipients tested seropositive.

The ends were cut back, 5 bases at V and 7 bases at J, with 15 bases in the middle. The CDR3 length is 15 residues. Germline V lookup: CDR1 MDHEN, CDR2 SYDVKM. Profiled with immunoSEQ multiplex PCR; TCRdb holds only in-frame clones, not every one. The sample lists roughly 100,000 clones, just over 90% occurring once. The clonotype was recovered from an adult who received the AZD1222 COVID-19 vaccine. Source: peripheral blood, taken 28 days after the second AZD1222 dose. J is TRBJ1-6 and V is TRBV28; weak D call: TRBD1 (6 bases). CDR3 amino acids: CASSSPGQKNSPLHF. CDR3 in DNA: TGTGCCAGCAGTAGTCCCGGACAGAAGAATTCACCCCTCCACTTT.